This T cell receptor beta chain is drawn from a study of shared clonotypes between healthy human individuals. Naive CD8 cells comprised CD45RO-negative, CCR7-positively selected cells, excluding terminally differentiated effector memory CD45RA+ cells. The ends were cut back, 0 bases at V and 6 bases at J, with 13 bases in the middle. Germline loops: CDR1 SGHNT, CDR2 YYREEE (reference sequence). The length of the CDR3 is 14 residues. TCRdb's table, derived via immunoSEQ multiplex PCR, lists solely in-frame clones and lacks some. The sample includes about 820,000 clones, more than 85% of them seen just once.

The clonotype was recovered from a man aged 25-40 years in good health. J is TRBJ2-7 and V is TRBV5-4; a weak D match, TRBD1 (6 bases). Sequencing was performed on naive CD8+ T cells sorted from blood. The CDR3 DNA is TGTGCCAGCAGCTTGGAGGGGGTCGTCAGCGAGCAGTACTTC. Amino acid sequence: CASSLEGVVSEQYF.